Following are 30 T cell receptor beta chains from one sample sequenced in a study of shared clonotypes between healthy human individuals. Positive CCR7 selection of CD45RO-negative cells yielded the naive CD8 cells, and terminally differentiated effector memory CD45RA+ cells were excluded. The protocol was immunoSEQ multiplex PCR, while the TCRdb copy is restricted to in-frame clones and leaves out a portion. Of over 2,000,000 clones listed, just over 90% were seen once; the top ten hold approximately 1.7%. What was sequenced was naive CD8+ T cells from PBMCs. These TCRs come from a man aged 18 to 35 in good health. Some clones in this sample may be carry-over from other donors' samples.

The genes are TRBV9 and TRBJ2-3; tentatively, D is TRBD1 (6 bases). Trimming removed 4 bases at V and 7 bases at J, with 10 bases between. Germline V gene data show CDR1 as SGDLS and CDR2 as YYNGEE. The CDR3 covers 12 residues. CDR3 protein: CASSPGTNTQYF. CDR3 coding DNA: TGTGCCAGCAGCCCAGGGACAAATACGCAGTATTTT.

The V gene is TRBV29-1, the J gene TRBJ1-2, with D possibly TRBD1 on 6 matching bases. The CDR3 spans 13 residues. Germline lookup yields CDR1 SQVTM and CDR2 ANQGSEA. V lost 1 base and J 6 bases, leaving 12 bases between the germline ends. CDR3 loop: CSVEGTVHNGYTF. CDR3 bases: TGCAGCGTTGAAGGGACAGTCCACAATGGCTACACCTTC.

This chain connects TRBV29-1 to TRBJ1-2; 7 bases match TRBD1. From germline, CDR1 is SQVTM and CDR2 ANQGSEA. Unmatched junction bases numbered 9, after V lost 5 bases and J lost 6 bases. CDR3 size: 13 residues. The CDR3 DNA reads as TGCAGCGTTAAGCGAGGGGGCGCAGATGGCTACACCTTC. Translation: CSVKRGGADGYTF.

The chain carries TRBV27 and TRBJ2-7; D gene unclear. This CDR3 has 16 amino acids. CDR1 and CDR2 (germline): MNHEY, SMNVEV (reference sequence). V lost 3 bases and J lost 4, with 19 bases in between. CDR3: CASSFYWSSPEYEQYF. DNA for the CDR3: TGTGCCAGCAGTTTCTACTGGTCGTCTCCCGAGTACGAGCAGTACTTC.

In regard to this clone: Other nucleotide sequences from this sample produce the same CDR3. The chain couples TRBV9 to TRBJ1-3, with unresolved D. Germline-derived CDR1 and CDR2 are SGDLS and YYNGEE. CDR3 size: 14 residues. The V and J ends lost 3 bases and 0 bases respectively, with 7 bases between them. CDR3 loop: CASSGRSSGNTIYF. The CDR3 DNA reads TGTGCCAGCAGCGGGCGAAGCTCTGGAAACACCATATATTTT.

As to this clone: Other DNA sequences of this sample code for an identical CDR3. CDR3 loop: CASSLTGVEAFF. CDR3 bases: TGTGCCAGCAGTTTGACAGGCGTCGAAGCTTTCTTT. The genes are TRBV27 and TRBJ1-1; D might be TRBD1 (6 bases). V was clipped by 3 bases and J by 8 bases, with 10 bases between them. The CDR3 runs 12 residues. Looked up from germline, CDR1 is MNHEY and CDR2 is SMNVEV (reference sequence).

The V call is TRBV18, the J call TRBJ1-1; a possible D gene is TRBD1 (6 bases). The V gene lost 6 bases and the J gene lost 1 base, with 12 bases spanning the gap. Looked up from germline, CDR1 is KGHSH and CDR2 is LQKENI. The CDR3 spans 14 residues. The DNA for the CDR3 is TGTGCCAGCTCCCGCCGGGACAAGAACACTGAAGCTTTCTTT. Its translation: CASSRRDKNTEAFF.

The chain has TRBV25-1 and TRBJ1-3; D is perhaps TRBD1 (5 bases). The length of the CDR3 is 14 residues. The germline gives CDR1 MGHDK, CDR2 SYGVNS. With 4 bases removed from V and 2 bases from J, the gap between germline ends came to 9 bases. CDR3 in amino acids: CASSVWGPGNTIYF. CDR3 sequence (DNA): TGTGCCAGCAGTGTATGGGGCCCTGGAAACACCATATATTTT.

V usage is TRBV27 and J usage is TRBJ2-3; the match to TRBD2 covers 13 bases. Trimming at V came to 2 bases and at J to 2 bases, leaving 4 bases not matched to a gene. The CDR3 consists of 17 residues. Germline V gene sequence: CDR1 MNHEY, CDR2 SMNVEV (reference sequence). The CDR3, as DNA: TGTGCCAGCAGTTTAACCGGGACTAGCGGGATCACAGATACGCAGTATTTT. Translation gives CASSLTGTSGITDTQYF.

V usage is TRBV2 and J usage is TRBJ2-2; 9 nucleotides line up with TRBD2. The ends lost 5 bases at V and 5 bases at J; junction bases unmatched: 15. CDR1 and CDR2 from the germline V gene are SNHLY and FYNNEI. CDR3 length: 18 amino acids. CDR3 bases: TGTGCCAGCAGTTACGACCCGTTAGCGGGAGAGGGGACCGGGGAGCTGTTTTTT. The encoded protein is CASSYDPLAGEGTGELFF.

This chain uses TRBV27 with TRBJ2-1; D is unresolved. Germline V gene data show CDR1 as MNHEY and CDR2 as SMNVEV (reference sequence). Trimming pared 0 bases from V and 8 bases from J, leaving 8 bases between. The CDR3 contains 13 residues. CDR3 protein: CASSLSGFDEQFF. The CDR3 nucleotides read TGTGCCAGCAGTTTATCGGGGTTCGATGAGCAGTTCTTC.

The V call is TRBV11-2, the J call TRBJ2-7; tentative D call: TRBD2 (5 bases). This CDR3 contains 14 residues. Germline V lookup: CDR1 SGHAT, CDR2 FQNNGV. The V and J ends lost 2 bases and 7 bases respectively, with 15 bases between them. CDR3 sequence: CASSLFSRVGEQYF. Here the CDR3 DNA reads TGTGCCAGCAGCTTATTTTCGAGGGTGGGAGAGCAGTACTTC.

The chain joins TRBV7-9 to TRBJ2-7; D gene uncertain. Looked up from germline, CDR1 is SEHNR and CDR2 is FQNEAQ (reference sequence). The CDR3 runs 12 residues. V lost 10 bases and J lost 0, with 10 bases in between. The CDR3 DNA sequence: TGTGCCACCGCGCCGAACTCCTACGAGCAGTACTTC. This encodes CATAPNSYEQYF. Full variable domain (outside the CDR3, taken from reference TRBV7-9 and TRBJ2-7): DTGVSQNPRHKITKRGQNVTFRCDPISEHNRLYWYRQTLGQGPEFLTYFQNEAQLEKSRLLSDRFSAERPKGSFSTLEIQRTEQGDSAMYLCATAPNSYEQYFGPGTRLTVT.

The gene calls are TRBV19 and TRBJ2-7; TRBD2 agrees at 11 bases. CDR3 length equals 15 residues. With V trimmed by 2 bases and J by 3 bases, 3 bases remained unmatched. Germline assignment: CDR1 LNHDA and CDR2 SQIVND (reference sequence). In nucleotides, the CDR3 is TGTGCCAGTAGTATACGACTAGCGGGACTCTACGAGCAGTACTTC. This sequence encodes CASSIRLAGLYEQYF. The variable domain in full, with the rest retrieved from reference TRBV19 and TRBJ2-7, is DGGITQSPKYLFRKEGQNVTLSCEQNLNHDAMYWYRQDPGQGLRLIYYSQIVNDFQKGDIAEGYSVSREKKESFPLTVTSAQKNPTAFYLCASSIRLAGLYEQYFGPGTRLTVT.

This clone was observed a single time. The chain has TRBV4-1 and TRBJ2-5; tentative D call: TRBD1 (7 bases). The germline V gene encodes CDR1 MGHRA and CDR2 YSYEKL. With 0 bases removed from V and 4 bases from J, the gap between germline ends came to 18 bases. CDR3 length: 17 amino acids. CDR3 loop: CASSQDPPRGEGETQYF. In nucleotides, the CDR3 is TGCGCCAGCAGCCAAGATCCCCCCAGGGGGGAAGGAGAGACCCAGTACTTC.

V gene TRBV9 combines with J gene TRBJ2-5; D is ambiguous. CDR3 length: 16 residues. Per germline, CDR1 SGDLS and CDR2 YYNGEE. The ends were cut back, 0 bases at V and 0 bases at J, with 12 bases in the middle. In DNA form, the CDR3 reads TGTGCCAGCAGCGTAGCTGGATTAGGGTACCAAGAGACCCAGTACTTC. Its translation is CASSVAGLGYQETQYF.

The chain uses TRBV4-1 and TRBJ1-1; no clear D. The CDR3 extends over 14 amino acids. The germline V gene has CDR1 MGHRA and CDR2 YSYEKL. Trimming pared 1 base from V and 4 bases from J, leaving 10 bases between. CDR3 protein: CASSQVGRGTEAFF. The DNA of the CDR3 is TGCGCCAGCAGCCAAGTCGGGCGGGGCACTGAAGCTTTCTTT.

The chain links TRBV7-6 to TRBJ2-1; 13 bases match TRBD2. This CDR3 has 16 amino acids. The germline CDR1 and CDR2 sequences are SGHVS and FNYEAQ. V lost 7 bases and J lost 0; bases outside the gene matches: 3. The CDR3 spells CASKLAGGGSYNEQFF. CDR3 sequence (DNA): TGTGCCAGCAAACTAGCGGGAGGGGGCTCCTACAATGAGCAGTTCTTC.

The chain combines TRBV11-2 with TRBJ1-5; perhaps TRBD1 as D (5 bases). CDR1 is SGHAT and CDR2 is FQNNGV in the germline V gene. CDR3 length: 15 residues. V lost 5 bases and J lost 3, with 14 bases in between. For the CDR3, the DNA is TGTGCCAGCAGCCCGGAGTGGGGGTACAATCAGCCCCAGCATTTT. This codes for CASSPEWGYNQPQHF.

The chain joins TRBV2 to TRBJ1-1; D is perhaps TRBD1 (5 bases). Germline loops: CDR1 SNHLY, CDR2 FYNNEI. The CDR3 extends over 14 amino acids. V lost 6 bases and J 4 bases, leaving 15 bases between the germline ends. The CDR3 DNA reads as TGTGCCAGCAGGCAAAACGGGGGGGGCACTGAAGCTTTCTTT. Amino acid sequence: CASRQNGGGTEAFF.

This clone was counted once. The chain links TRBV27 to TRBJ1-6; 9 bases fit TRBD1. Germline V gene lookup returns CDR1 MNHEY and CDR2 SMNVEV (reference sequence). The CDR3 is made up of 15 amino acids. The V and J ends lost 6 bases and 10 bases, in that order; junction bases with no gene match: 10. CDR3: CASSTGTGIFSPLHF. The CDR3 DNA reads TGTGCCAGCAGCACCGGGACAGGGATTTTCTCACCCCTCCACTTT.

The chain employs TRBV14 and TRBJ2-3, with TRBD2 matching over 8 bases. The junction had 9 bases not matched to a gene; V was cut back by 9 bases and J by 7 bases. The CDR3 is 13 amino acids. CDR1 is SGHDN and CDR2 is FVKESK in the germline V gene. The CDR3 bases are TGTGCCAGACGTCCGGGACTAGTAAATACGCAGTATTTT. Protein: CARRPGLVNTQYF.

This clone was recorded once. This chain uses TRBV7-9 with TRBJ2-1; 9 bases agree with TRBD2. Losses at the gene ends were 10 bases for V and 6 bases for J; bases not matched to a gene: 10. The length of the CDR3 is 14 residues. Germline CDR1 reads SEHNR; CDR2 reads FQNEAQ (reference sequence). The CDR3 DNA sequence: TGTGCCACCAGAACCGGGACTAGCCTCAATGAGCAGTTCTTC. Protein: CATRTGTSLNEQFF.

The J gene is TRBJ1-2, the V gene TRBV13; D is unclear. Germline CDR1 is PRHDT and CDR2 is FYEKMQ (reference sequence). The CDR3 contains 12 residues. Trimming pared 10 bases from V and 8 bases from J, leaving 17 bases between. For the CDR3, the DNA is TGTGCCATCCGGACGCCCGGTAGAGGCTACACCTTC. It codes for CAIRTPGRGYTF.

The V call is TRBV28, the J call TRBJ2-3, with D possibly matching TRBD2 (6 bases). The CDR3 extends over 11 amino acids. Germline CDR1 and CDR2: MDHEN and SYDVKM. V shed 8 bases and J shed 11 bases, with 14 bases lying between them. This CDR3 reads CASGWGVEQYF. CDR3 bases: TGTGCCAGCGGGTGGGGGGTGGAGCAGTATTTT.

The gene calls are TRBV25-1 and TRBJ1-1, with D perhaps matching TRBD1 (5 bases). CDR3 length equals 15 residues. V was trimmed by 4 bases and J by 0 bases, leaving 12 bases between them. Germline CDR1 is MGHDK and CDR2 is SYGVNS. The CDR3 bases are TGTGCCAGCAGTGGATTCGGGGCCTTGAACACTGAAGCTTTCTTT. Translating it yields CASSGFGALNTEAFF.

V and J are TRBV11-2 and TRBJ2-1; D gene ambiguous. CDR1 is SGHAT, CDR2 FQNNGV, per germline. This CDR3 is 15 amino acids long. V was shortened by 4 bases and J by 5 bases, with 15 bases between the two germline ends. Here the CDR3 DNA reads TGTGCCAGCAGCTGGTTTCAGAACCCCCACAATGAGCAGTTCTTC. Translation: CASSWFQNPHNEQFF.

The J gene is TRBJ1-2, the V gene TRBV10-1; TRBD1 aligns across 7 bases. CDR1 WNHNN and CDR2 SYGVQD come from the germline V gene (reference sequence). The CDR3 spans 15 residues. V gave up 0 bases and J gave up 4 bases; unmatched junction bases: 5. CDR3: CASSESTGQFYGYTF. DNA of the CDR3: TGCGCCAGCAGTGAGTCGACGGGACAGTTCTATGGCTACACCTTC.

The V gene is TRBV2, the J gene TRBJ2-1, with 9 bases matching TRBD1. Germline lookup yields CDR1 SNHLY and CDR2 FYNNEI. This CDR3 contains 15 residues. The J segment lost 7 bases and the V segment lost 6 bases, leaving 10 bases of the junction unmatched. CDR3 bases: TGTGCCAGCAGACTCTACGGGACAGGGACGAATGAGCAGTTCTTC. Amino acids: CASRLYGTGTNEQFF.

This chain's CDR3 is CSVVAQGGEAFF. The CDR3 coding sequence is TGCAGCGTTGTAGCCCAGGGTGGGGAAGCTTTCTTT. This chain joins TRBV29-1 and TRBJ1-1, with D possibly matching TRBD1 (5 bases). CDR1 is SQVTM, CDR2 ANQGSEA, per germline. CDR3 length: 12 residues. Trimming shortened V by 4 bases and J by 8 bases, and 14 bases separated the two germline ends.